This TCR beta chain was sequenced during a study of beta chain features in type 1 diabetes. Study observations and caveats: Shortening of TCRB CDR3s, moderate but significant, appeared in all four CD4+ subsets of Type 1 diabetes patients.

Expressed TCRB transcripts were sequenced after all isolated RNA was converted to cDNA. Produced via immunoSEQ multiplex PCR; TCRdb's table is partial and in-frame only. Of some 250,000 clones listed, roughly 10% are singletons. This clone came up a few times. What it binds is not known. Germline V lookup: CDR1 SGHTA, CDR2 FQGNSA. The CDR3 spans 14 residues. V was shortened by 1 base and J by 3 bases, with 9 bases between the two germline ends. The sequenced sample consisted of naive CD4+ T cells from blood. This chain uses TRBV7-2 with TRBJ1-2, with D hard to call. This receptor was taken from a man younger than 45 with type 1 diabetes. CDR3: CASSLVTRHYGYTF. CDR3 in DNA: TGTGCCAGCAGCTTAGTTACCAGGCACTATGGCTACACCTTC.